These 32 T cell receptor beta chains were all obtained from the same sample, sequenced in a study of T-cell memory formation after mild COVID-19. One entry per CDR3 protein, called by TCRdb with MiXCR from the 5' RACE reads. The table lists about 430,000 distinct CDR3 sequences, approximately 19% of them singletons. The sequenced material came from PBMCs or a T cell subset sorted from them (not recorded which). The receptor set was obtained from a man aged 18 to 29 who had mild COVID-19 (a few samples of this study predate the infection). Cell type and time point are not known.

CDR3 amino acids: CASSSPTQGHGYTF. DNA for the CDR3: TGTGCCAGCAGCTCCCCCACACAGGGACATGGCTACACCTTC. The chain recombines TRBV7-2 with TRBJ1-2; maybe TRBD1 (6 bases). The CDR3 extends over 14 amino acids. Germline CDR1 is SGHTA and CDR2 is FQGNSA. The V end was cut by 4 bases, the J end by 6 bases, with 15 bases between. Full variable domain (missing parts from reference TRBV7-2 and TRBJ1-2): GAGVSQSPSNKVTEKGKDVELRCDPISGHTALYWYRQSLGQGLEFLIYFQGNSAPDKSGLPSDRFSAERTGGSVSTLTIQRTQQEDSAVYLCASSSPTQGHGYTFGSGTRLTVV.

This chain links TRBV6-6 with TRBJ1-5; D may be TRBD1 (6 bases). The CDR3 spans 16 residues. The germline V gene encodes CDR1 MNHNY and CDR2 SVGAGI (reference sequence). The V and J ends lost 0 bases and 0 bases respectively, with 9 bases between them. CDR3: CASSYSQGGSNQPQHF. The CDR3 nucleotides read TGTGCCAGCAGTTACTCGCAAGGGGGTAGCAATCAGCCCCAGCATTTT.

This clonotype turned up a few times. V gene TRBV7-9 combines with J gene TRBJ2-3; D uncertain. The V gene's germline CDR1 is SEHNR and CDR2 FQNEAQ (reference sequence). Between the trimmed V and J ends, which lost 5 bases and 4 bases, there was a span of 13 bases. This CDR3 has 14 residues. CDR3 sequence (DNA): TGTGCCAGCAGCCCAAAAGGAGTGCCAGATACGCAGTATTTT. It yields the protein CASSPKGVPDTQYF.

The genes are TRBV9 and TRBJ1-2; D gene unclear. This CDR3 has 14 amino acids. The germline V gene has CDR1 SGDLS and CDR2 YYNGEE. V lost 2 bases, J lost 4 bases, and 12 bases lay in between. The CDR3 is CASSVDPEGYGYTF. In DNA form, the CDR3 reads TGTGCCAGCAGCGTCGACCCCGAGGGCTATGGCTACACCTTC.

This clonotype was seen a handful of times. The chain employs TRBV11-2 and TRBJ1-1; 11 positions match TRBD1. V gave up 5 bases and J gave up 3 bases; unmatched junction bases: 5. Germline V lookup: CDR1 SGHAT, CDR2 FQNNGV. CDR3 length: 15 residues. CDR3 coding DNA: TGTGCCAGCAGCCCCGGACAGGGGGCTCACACTGAAGCTTTCTTT. It is translated as CASSPGQGAHTEAFF.

The chain employs TRBV7-3 and TRBJ1-2; D might be TRBD1 (5 bases). The germline V and J ends were trimmed by 0 bases and 8 bases, with 13 bases remaining between them. The germline V gene has CDR1 SGHTA and CDR2 FQGTGA. This CDR3 has 14 residues. The CDR3 protein is CASSLTAGGEGYTF. CDR3 nucleotides: TGTGCCAGCAGCTTAACGGCCGGGGGAGAGGGCTACACCTTC.

The chain recombines TRBV7-8 with TRBJ2-2; TRBD2 matches 10 bases. Trimming took 5 bases from V and 1 from J; bases not matched to a gene: 16. The CDR3 has 20 amino acids. The germline CDR1 and CDR2 sequences are SGHVS and FQNEAQ. The CDR3 loop is CASSPTRVRLAGVNTGELFF. DNA of the CDR3: TGTGCCAGCAGCCCCACTCGGGTTAGGCTAGCGGGAGTGAACACCGGGGAGCTGTTTTTT. The entire variable domain, with the rest obtained from reference TRBV7-8 and TRBJ2-2, is as follows: GAGVSQSPRYKVAKRGQDVALRCDPISGHVSLFWYQQALGQGPEFLTYFQNEAQLDKSGLPSDRFFAERPEGSVSTLKIQRTQQEDSAVYLCASSPTRVRLAGVNTGELFFGEGSRLTVL.

The table lists this clonotype with a few counts. The chain recombines TRBV20-1 with TRBJ2-3; a weak D match, TRBD2 (7 bases). The CDR3 extends over 15 amino acids. V lost 6 bases and J 1 base, leaving 17 bases between the germline ends. CDR1 and CDR2 from the germline V gene are DFQATT and SNEGSKA (reference sequence). The chain's CDR3 is CSAAGAGRRTDTQYF. Written as DNA, the CDR3 is TGCAGTGCCGCGGGGGCGGGTCGCCGCACAGATACGCAGTATTTT.

Here the CDR3 reads CASSPSLLVPEQYF. CDR3 DNA sequence: TGTGCCAGCAGCCCCAGCCTACTAGTGCCCGAGCAGTACTTC. The rearrangement uses TRBV12-3 or TRBV12-4 and TRBJ2-7; D possibly corresponds to TRBD2 (5 bases). This CDR3 contains 14 residues. V dropped 6 bases and J dropped 6 bases, with 18 bases sitting between them.

This clonotype was counted at least ten times. The chain uses TRBV7-9 and TRBJ2-1; the D gene is possibly TRBD1 (5 bases). CDR1 is SEHNR, CDR2 FQNEAQ, per germline (reference sequence). The CDR3 is 14 amino acids. Deletions cut 2 bases from V and 4 bases from J, with 9 bases between. CDR3 in amino acids: CASSLQGPYNEQFF. The CDR3 DNA reads as TGTGCCAGCAGCTTACAGGGTCCATACAATGAGCAGTTCTTC.

The chain combines TRBV7-9 with TRBJ1-4; perhaps TRBD1 as D (5 bases). This CDR3 is 15 amino acids long. V was cut by 5 bases and J by 7 bases, with 17 bases left in between. Per germline, CDR1 SEHNR and CDR2 FQNEAQ (reference sequence). The CDR3: CASSVWRDGSEKLFF. In DNA form, the CDR3 reads TGTGCCAGCAGCGTTTGGAGGGACGGAAGTGAAAAACTGTTTTTT. Combining the CDR3 with reference TRBV7-9 and TRBJ1-4 gives the whole variable domain DTGVSQNPRHKITKRGQNVTFRCDPISEHNRLYWYRQTLGQGPEFLTYFQNEAQLEKSRLLSDRFSAERPKGSFSTLEIQRTEQGDSAMYLCASSVWRDGSEKLFFGSGTQLSVL.

This sequence joins TRBV12-3 or TRBV12-4 and TRBJ1-5; tentatively, D is TRBD1 (6 bases). This CDR3 has 14 residues. V shed 5 bases and J shed 3 bases, with 11 bases lying between them. The CDR3 DNA sequence: TGTGCCAGCAGTGTACAGGGAAACAATCAGCCCCAGCATTTT. Its protein is CASSVQGNNQPQHF.

This clonotype has more than one count but fewer than ten. The chain links TRBV5-1 to TRBJ1-4, with 9 bases aligning to TRBD1. Per germline, CDR1 SGHRS and CDR2 YFSETQ. This CDR3 has 14 amino acids. Germline trimming cut 2 bases from V and 7 bases from J; bases unmatched to any gene: 3. The CDR3 sequence: CASSLRGQGEKLFF. In DNA, the CDR3 is TGCGCCAGCAGCTTACGGGGACAGGGTGAAAAACTGTTTTTT.

This rearrangement joins TRBV5-1 to TRBJ1-6; D perhaps matches TRBD1 (5 bases). Deletions cut 4 bases from V and 8 bases from J, with 13 bases between. Germline-derived CDR1 and CDR2 are SGHRS and YFSETQ. This CDR3 has 14 amino acids. CDR3 protein: CASSPWQGDSPLHF. The CDR3 DNA is TGCGCCAGCAGCCCGTGGCAGGGCGATTCACCCCTCCACTTT.

This chain joins TRBV20-1 and TRBJ1-1; tentatively, D is TRBD1 (6 bases). Germline-derived CDR1 and CDR2 are DFQATT and SNEGSKA (reference sequence). The CDR3 loop spans 14 amino acids. V lost 5 bases to trimming and J lost 1 base, with 14 bases between them. The CDR3 nucleotides read TGCAGTGCTTCTGGGGGACACCCGAACACTGAAGCTTTCTTT. It codes for CSASGGHPNTEAFF.

This clonotype has only a few counts. The rearrangement joins TRBV18 to TRBJ1-5; no reliable D call. V was pared by 4 bases and J by 5 bases, with 9 bases between. The CDR3 sequence is 13 residues long. Germline V gives CDR1 KGHSH, CDR2 LQKENI. This chain's CDR3 is CASSQGADQPQHF. The CDR3 DNA reads TGTGCCAGCTCACAGGGAGCAGATCAGCCCCAGCATTTT.

A note on this clonotype: It may be a read error: a sequence one base away is much more abundant. This sequence joins TRBV12-3 or TRBV12-4 and TRBJ1-1; the D is unclear. This CDR3 spans 11 amino acids. Trimming took 7 bases from V and 4 from J, leaving 7 bases between them. CDR3 sequence: CASTWPTEAFF. As DNA, the CDR3 is TGTGCCAGCACATGGCCCACTGAAGCTTTCTTT.

This clonotype was detected ten times or more. The J gene is TRBJ2-1, the V gene TRBV6-6; no definite D call. Germline assignment: CDR1 MNHNY and CDR2 SVGAGI (reference sequence). The V end was cut by 5 bases, the J end by 4 bases, with 6 bases between. CDR3 length equals 12 residues. DNA for the CDR3: TGTGCCAGCAGTCGAGGATACAATGAGCAGTTCTTC. Protein sequence: CASSRGYNEQFF.

The rearrangement links TRBV12-3 or TRBV12-4 to TRBJ1-4; D remains ambiguous. This CDR3 comprises 13 residues. The V and J ends lost 4 bases and 13 bases respectively, with 16 bases between them. Written as DNA, the CDR3 is TGTGCCAGCAGTTCCCCCGTCCGTGGTGGACTGTTTTTT. Its translation is CASSSPVRGGLFF.

The CDR3 region is CASSLAFLANYGYTF. The CDR3 bases are TGTGCCAGCAGCTTAGCCTTTTTGGCGAACTATGGCTACACCTTC. The chain links TRBV7-9 to TRBJ1-2; D call uncertain. Germline CDR1 and CDR2: SEHNR and FQNEAQ (reference sequence). The CDR3 sequence is 15 residues long. V lost 0 bases and J lost 2, with 10 bases in between.

The CDR3 DNA reads as TGTGCCATCAGTGAGTCAGACAGGACCCAGTACTTC. It specifies CAISESDRTQYF. The chain employs TRBV10-3 and TRBJ2-5; the D gene is possibly TRBD1 (5 bases). CDR1 and CDR2 (germline): ENHRY, SYGVKD. This CDR3 has 12 amino acids. The V end was cut by 0 bases, the J end by 7 bases, with 6 bases between.

This clonotype has just a few counts. The chain combines TRBV7-2 with TRBJ2-1, with 7 bases aligning to TRBD2. With V trimmed by 5 bases and J by 5 bases, 6 bases remained unmatched. This CDR3 has 14 residues. Germline values: CDR1 SGHTA, CDR2 FQGNSA. This CDR3 is CASSRMTSNNEQFF. The CDR3, as DNA: TGTGCCAGCAGCCGGATGACTAGCAACAATGAGCAGTTCTTC.

This clonotype turned up a few times. The chain carries TRBV7-8 and TRBJ2-7; tentative D call: TRBD2 (6 bases). Looked up from germline, CDR1 is SGHVS and CDR2 is FQNEAQ. The CDR3 is 16 residues long. Trimming took off 3 bases at V and 0 bases at J, with 15 bases between the two ends. The CDR3 sequence: CASSLRGGFTSYEQYF. DNA for the CDR3: TGTGCCAGCAGCTTGAGAGGAGGGTTCACCTCCTACGAGCAGTACTTC. Drawing the rest from reference TRBV7-8 and TRBJ2-7, the complete variable domain is GAGVSQSPRYKVAKRGQDVALRCDPISGHVSLFWYQQALGQGPEFLTYFQNEAQLDKSGLPSDRFFAERPEGSVSTLKIQRTQQEDSAVYLCASSLRGGFTSYEQYFGPGTRLTVT.

The chain combines TRBV20-1 with TRBJ2-5; 13 positions match TRBD2. CDR1 is DFQATT, CDR2 SNEGSKA, per germline (reference sequence). The CDR3 has 13 residues. This chain's CDR3 is CSTTSGGGETQYF. CDR3 in DNA: TGCAGCACCACTAGCGGGGGGGGAGAGACCCAGTACTTC.

The V gene is TRBV2, the J gene TRBJ1-6; 10 bases map to TRBD1. The CDR3 is 14 amino acids. Germline trimming cut 8 bases from V and 10 bases from J; bases unmatched to any gene: 8. Germline CDR1 SNHLY, CDR2 FYNNEI. In nucleotides, the CDR3 is TGTGCCAGCGCTTTCGGACAGGGGGGATCACCCCTCCACTTT. Amino acid sequence: CASAFGQGGSPLHF.

This chain connects TRBV12-3 or TRBV12-4 to TRBJ2-3; 16 positions agree with TRBD2. This CDR3 comprises 17 residues. V gave up 6 bases and J gave up 4 bases; unmatched junction bases: 7. CDR3 DNA: TGTGCCAGCAGGGCCGGGACTAGCGGGGGGGCGGCAGATACGCAGTATTTT. This gives the protein CASRAGTSGGAADTQYF.

The chain couples TRBV6-6 to TRBJ2-3; no clear D. Trimming pared 11 bases from V and 2 bases from J, leaving 8 bases between. The CDR3 length is 11 residues. Germline V CDR1 and CDR2: MNHNY, SVGAGI (reference sequence). The CDR3 region has the DNA TGTGCCGCAGCCCTCACAGATACGCAGTATTTT. Its translation is CAAALTDTQYF.

There are a few counts of this clonotype. The chain joins TRBV19 to TRBJ2-7, with 10 bases identical to TRBD1. Unmatched junction bases numbered 7, after V lost 7 bases and J lost 7 bases. Germline assignment: CDR1 LNHDA and CDR2 SQIVND (reference sequence). The CDR3 covers 13 residues. In DNA, the CDR3 is TGTGCCAGTAAGGGGACAGGGGCCTGGGAGCAGTACTTC. Its protein product is CASKGTGAWEQYF.

The chain combines TRBV7-8 with TRBJ2-7; 8 bases fit TRBD2. Germline CDR1 reads SGHVS; CDR2 reads FQNEAQ. V lost 5 bases to trimming and J lost 2 bases; unmatched junction nucleotides: 5. The CDR3 has 14 amino acids. Here the CDR3 reads CASSQGLVPYEQYV. CDR3 nucleotides: TGTGCCAGCAGCCAGGGACTAGTCCCCTACGAGCAGTACGTC.

In this sample, this clonotype turned up a few times. The rearrangement links TRBV28 to TRBJ1-2, with a tentative D call TRBD1 (5 bases). This CDR3 is built from 13 residues. The V end was cut by 8 bases, the J end by 4 bases, with 14 bases between. Germline V gene lookup returns CDR1 MDHEN and CDR2 SYDVKM. The CDR3 loop is CASLLGGAYGYTF. The CDR3 nucleotides are TGTGCCAGCCTCCTCGGGGGAGCCTATGGCTACACCTTC.

The chain's CDR3 is CASSLWRGTNEKLFF. As DNA, the CDR3 is TGTGCCAGCAGCTTGTGGAGGGGGACTAATGAAAAACTGTTTTTT. The chain uses TRBV5-6 and TRBJ1-4; tentative D call: TRBD1 (6 bases). V was trimmed by 1 base and J by 2 bases, leaving 9 bases between them. Germline-derived CDR1 and CDR2 are SGHDT and YYEEEE. The CDR3 is 15 amino acids.

This clonotype turned up a few times. This chain joins TRBV12-3 or TRBV12-4 and TRBJ1-1, with D perhaps TRBD1 (6 bases). CDR3 length: 15 residues. V was trimmed by 6 bases and J by 0 bases, leaving 14 bases between them. CDR3 sequence reads: CASRDFDRLNTEAFF. CDR3 in DNA: TGTGCCAGCAGAGACTTCGACAGGTTGAACACTGAAGCTTTCTTT.